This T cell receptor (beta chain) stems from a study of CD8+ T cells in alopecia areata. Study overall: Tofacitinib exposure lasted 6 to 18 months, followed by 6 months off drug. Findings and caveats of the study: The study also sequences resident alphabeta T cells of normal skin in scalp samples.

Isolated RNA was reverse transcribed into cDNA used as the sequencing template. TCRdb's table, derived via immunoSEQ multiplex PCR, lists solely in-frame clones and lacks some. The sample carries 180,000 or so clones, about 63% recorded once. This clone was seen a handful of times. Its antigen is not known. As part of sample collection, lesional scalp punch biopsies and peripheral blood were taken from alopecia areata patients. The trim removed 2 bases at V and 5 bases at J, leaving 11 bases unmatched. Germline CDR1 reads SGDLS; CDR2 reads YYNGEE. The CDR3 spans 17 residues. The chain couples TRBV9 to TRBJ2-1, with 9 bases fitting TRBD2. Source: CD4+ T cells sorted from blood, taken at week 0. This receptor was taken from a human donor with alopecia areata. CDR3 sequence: CASSVASGGTKDNEQFF. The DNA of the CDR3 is TGTGCCAGCAGCGTGGCCAGCGGGGGGACAAAAGACAATGAGCAGTTCTTC.